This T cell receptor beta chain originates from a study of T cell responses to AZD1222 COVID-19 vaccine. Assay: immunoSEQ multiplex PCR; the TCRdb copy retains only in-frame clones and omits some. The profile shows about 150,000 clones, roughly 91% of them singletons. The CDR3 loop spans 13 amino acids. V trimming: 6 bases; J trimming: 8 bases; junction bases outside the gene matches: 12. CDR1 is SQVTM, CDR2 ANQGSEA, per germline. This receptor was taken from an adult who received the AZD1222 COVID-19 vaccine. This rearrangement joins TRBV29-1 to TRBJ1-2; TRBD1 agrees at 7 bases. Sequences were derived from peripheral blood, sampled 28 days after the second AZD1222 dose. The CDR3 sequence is CSVIPGSRGGYTF. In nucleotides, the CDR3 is TGCAGCGTGATTCCCGGGTCCAGGGGGGGCTACACCTTC.